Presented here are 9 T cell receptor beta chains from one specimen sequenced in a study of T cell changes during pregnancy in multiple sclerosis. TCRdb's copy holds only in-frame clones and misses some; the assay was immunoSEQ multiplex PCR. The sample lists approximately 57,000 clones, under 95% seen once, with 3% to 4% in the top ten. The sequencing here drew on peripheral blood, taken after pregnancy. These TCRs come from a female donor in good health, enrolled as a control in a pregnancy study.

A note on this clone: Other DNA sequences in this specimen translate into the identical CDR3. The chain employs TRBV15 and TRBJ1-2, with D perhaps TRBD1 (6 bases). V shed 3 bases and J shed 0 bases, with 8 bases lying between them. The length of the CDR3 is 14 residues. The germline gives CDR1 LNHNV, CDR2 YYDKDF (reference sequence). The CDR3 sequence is CATSRDRANYGYTF. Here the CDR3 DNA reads TGTGCCACCAGCAGGGACAGAGCTAACTATGGCTACACCTTC.

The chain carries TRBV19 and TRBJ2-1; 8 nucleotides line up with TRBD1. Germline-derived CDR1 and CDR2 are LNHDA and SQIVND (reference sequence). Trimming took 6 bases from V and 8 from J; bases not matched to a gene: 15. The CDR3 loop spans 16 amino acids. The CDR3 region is CASSEGQWTGRHEQFF. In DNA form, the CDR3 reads TGTGCCAGTAGCGAGGGGCAGTGGACAGGGCGTCATGAGCAGTTCTTC.

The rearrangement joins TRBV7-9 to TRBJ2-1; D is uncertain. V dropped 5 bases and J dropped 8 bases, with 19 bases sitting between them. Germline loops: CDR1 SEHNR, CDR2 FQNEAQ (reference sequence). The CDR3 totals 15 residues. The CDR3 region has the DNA TGTGCCAGCAGCGCAGACTTCTCGGCGACTGATGAGCAGTTCTTC. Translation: CASSADFSATDEQFF.

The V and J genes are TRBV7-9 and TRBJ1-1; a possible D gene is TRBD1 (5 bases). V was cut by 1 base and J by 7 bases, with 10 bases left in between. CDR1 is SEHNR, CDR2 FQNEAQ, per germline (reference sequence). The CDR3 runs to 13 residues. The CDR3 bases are TGTGCCAGCAGCTTAGGCAGGGTGATTGAAGCTTTCTTT. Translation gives CASSLGRVIEAFF.

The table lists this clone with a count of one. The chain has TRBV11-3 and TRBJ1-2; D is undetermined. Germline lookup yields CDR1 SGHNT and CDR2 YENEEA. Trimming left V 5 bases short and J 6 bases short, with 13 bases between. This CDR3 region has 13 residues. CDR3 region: CASSRPGDDGYTF. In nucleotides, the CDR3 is TGTGCCAGCAGCCGTCCGGGTGACGATGGCTACACCTTC. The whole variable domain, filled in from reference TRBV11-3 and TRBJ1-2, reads EAGVVQSPRYKIIEKKQPVAFWCNPISGHNTLYWYLQNLGQGPELLIRYENEEAVDDSQLPKDRFSAERLKGVDSTLKIQPAELGDSAVYLCASSRPGDDGYTFGSGTRLTVV.

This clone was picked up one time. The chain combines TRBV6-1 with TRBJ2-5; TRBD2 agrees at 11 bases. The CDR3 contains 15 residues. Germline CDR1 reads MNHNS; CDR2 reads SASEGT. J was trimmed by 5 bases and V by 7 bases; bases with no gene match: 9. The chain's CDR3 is CASTLLAGAPETQYF. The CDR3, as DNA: TGTGCCAGCACCCTACTAGCGGGAGCGCCGGAGACCCAGTACTTC.

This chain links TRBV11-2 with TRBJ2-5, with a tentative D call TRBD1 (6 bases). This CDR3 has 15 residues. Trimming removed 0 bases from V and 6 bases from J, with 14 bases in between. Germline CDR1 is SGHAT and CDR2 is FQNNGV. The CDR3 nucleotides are TGTGCCAGCAGCTTAGATCCCCTAGGGGGACAGACCCAGTACTTC. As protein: CASSLDPLGGQTQYF.

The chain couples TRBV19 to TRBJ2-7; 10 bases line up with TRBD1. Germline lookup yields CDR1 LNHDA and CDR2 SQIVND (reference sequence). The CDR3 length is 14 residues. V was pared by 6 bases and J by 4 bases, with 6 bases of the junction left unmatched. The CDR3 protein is CASSWTGGEYEQYF. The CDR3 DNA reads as TGTGCCAGTAGCTGGACAGGGGGTGAATACGAGCAGTACTTC.

CDR3 region: CATSGTSGVLGNEQFF. The CDR3 nucleotides are TGTGCCACCTCAGGGACTAGCGGGGTCCTCGGCAATGAGCAGTTCTTC. This rearrangement joins TRBV2 to TRBJ2-1; TRBD2 matches 13 bases. V was clipped by 10 bases and J by 6 bases; unmatched bases: 12. This CDR3 region has 16 residues. Germline lookup yields CDR1 SNHLY and CDR2 FYNNEI.